This T cell receptor beta chain stems from a study of shared clonotypes between healthy human individuals. Study-wide findings and caveats: Depth was large, yet rarefaction showed that sorted-subset sequencing was incomplete. Non-shared clonotypes displayed generation probabilities falling below those of clonotypes present in all four donors.

Regarding this clone: Its cognate antigen is unknown.

Naive CD8 cells comprised CD45RO-negative, CCR7-positively selected cells, excluding terminally differentiated effector memory CD45RA+ cells. Some clones are missing from TCRdb's copy, which holds only in-frame ones; the method was immunoSEQ multiplex PCR. The profile shows 700,000 to 950,000 clones, 95% to 97% of them singletons. This CDR3 is 14 amino acids long. The germline CDR1 and CDR2 sequences are SGHVS and FQNEAQ. V dropped 5 bases and J dropped 1 base, with 8 bases sitting between them. Sequencing was performed on naive CD8+ T cells sorted from blood. This clonotype originated in a man between 25 and 39 years old in good health. The rearrangement joins TRBV7-8 to TRBJ2-2, with D unclear. CDR3 nucleotides: TGTGCCAGCAGCCCGAGAGAGAACACCGGGGAGCTGTTTTTT. Residues: CASSPRENTGELFF.